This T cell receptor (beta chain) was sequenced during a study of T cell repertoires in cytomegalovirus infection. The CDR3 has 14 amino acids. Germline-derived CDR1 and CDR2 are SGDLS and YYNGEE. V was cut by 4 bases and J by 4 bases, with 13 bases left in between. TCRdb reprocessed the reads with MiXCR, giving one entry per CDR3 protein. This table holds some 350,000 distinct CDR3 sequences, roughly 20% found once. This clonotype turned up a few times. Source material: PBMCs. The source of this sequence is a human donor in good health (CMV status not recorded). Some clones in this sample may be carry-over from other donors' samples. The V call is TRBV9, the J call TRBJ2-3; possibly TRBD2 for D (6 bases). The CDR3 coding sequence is TGTGCCAGCAGCCCCCCTCCGGGGGCAGATACGCAGTATTTT. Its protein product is CASSPPPGADTQYF.